The 15 T cell receptor beta chains below come from one sample, sequenced in a study of cytomegalovirus exposure and HLA in healthy donors. Primers: 60 Vbeta forward and 13 Jbeta reverse. Clones were sequenced by immunoSEQ multiplex PCR, and TCRdb holds only the in-frame ones, with some missing. The sample has more than 100,000 clones; less than 85% are singletons. Sequenced sample: PBMCs. All receptors derive from a man in his forties in good health and CMV-seronegative.

The CDR3 coding sequence is TGTGCCAGTAGTAAGGGAGCTAGCGGGGGTAACACCGGGGAGCTGTTTTTT. Residues: CASSKGASGGNTGELFF. The chain is built from TRBV19 and TRBJ2-2; 10 nucleotides match TRBD2. Germline assignment: CDR1 LNHDA and CDR2 SQIVND (reference sequence). With 4 bases clipped from V and 2 bases from J, the junction kept 7 bases outside the gene matches. The CDR3 runs to 17 residues.

V is TRBV9 and J is TRBJ2-1, with TRBD2 matching 9 bases. The CDR3 totals 14 residues. Per germline, CDR1 SGDLS and CDR2 YYNGEE. The trim removed 3 bases at V and 7 bases at J, leaving 5 bases unmatched. The CDR3 protein is CASSALSGRNEQFF. For the CDR3, the DNA is TGTGCCAGCAGCGCATTAAGCGGGAGGAATGAGCAGTTCTTC.

The chain combines TRBV2 with TRBJ1-1, with 7 bases matching TRBD1. CDR3 length: 13 amino acids. Trimming took 5 bases from V and 4 from J; bases not matched to a gene: 4. Germline-derived CDR1 and CDR2 are SNHLY and FYNNEI. CDR3 region: CASSTGVSTEAFF. CDR3 coding DNA: TGTGCCAGCAGTACAGGGGTATCCACTGAAGCTTTCTTT.

This clone was counted a single time. The V call is TRBV19, the J call TRBJ2-7; 9 bases map to TRBD1. J gave up 3 bases and V 1 base, and 7 bases lay outside the gene matches. CDR1 and CDR2 (germline): LNHDA, SQIVND (reference sequence). The CDR3 is made up of 16 amino acids. The CDR3 spells CASSIGGTGPYYEQYF. CDR3 in DNA: TGTGCCAGTAGTATAGGTGGGACAGGGCCTTACTACGAGCAGTACTTC.

The genes are TRBV7-8 and TRBJ1-1; 8 positions match TRBD1. The trim removed 4 bases at V and 4 bases at J, leaving 5 bases unmatched. The CDR3 length is 14 residues. Germline loops: CDR1 SGHVS, CDR2 FQNEAQ. This CDR3 reads CASSSGQGPTEAFF. CDR3 in DNA: TGTGCCAGCAGCTCAGGACAGGGCCCCACTGAAGCTTTCTTT.

The genes are TRBV13 and TRBJ1-1; D is possibly TRBD1 (5 bases). The V end was cut by 4 bases, the J end by 7 bases, with 10 bases between. The CDR3 runs 12 residues. The germline gives CDR1 PRHDT, CDR2 FYEKMQ (reference sequence). The CDR3 DNA is TGTGCCAGCAGCTCAGGGCGGATTGAAGCTTTCTTT. Its translation: CASSSGRIEAFF.

The CDR3 bases are TGCGCCAGCAGCATGGCGGGTGCGATCAGCACTGAAGCTTTCTTT. As protein: CASSMAGAISTEAFF. The rearrangement links TRBV5-1 to TRBJ1-1; D remains unclear. The ends were cut back, 4 bases at V and 4 bases at J, with 17 bases in the middle. The CDR3 spans 15 residues. In germline, CDR1 is SGHRS, CDR2 YFSETQ.

The rearrangement joins TRBV19 to TRBJ1-5; tentative D call: TRBD1 (5 bases). The CDR3 length is 14 residues. Germline lookup yields CDR1 LNHDA and CDR2 SQIVND (reference sequence). Trimming removed 9 bases from V and 0 bases from J, with 12 bases in between. The CDR3, as DNA: TGTGCCAGCCAAGCAGGGTTTAGCAATCAGCCCCAGCATTTT. This translates into CASQAGFSNQPQHF.

In regard to this clone: Sequence at one end of the junction differs from germline and may be a read error. The V call is TRBV7-2, the J call TRBJ2-7, with TRBD2 matching over 9 bases. The CDR3 is 15 amino acids. Germline V gene data show CDR1 as SGHTA and CDR2 as FQGNSA. CDR3 protein: CASRLASGIFYEQYF. CDR3 coding DNA: TGTGCCAGCAGGTTAGCTAGCGGGATCTTTTACGAGCAGTACTTC. Drawing the rest from reference TRBV7-2 and TRBJ2-7, the complete variable domain is GAGVSQSPSNKVTEKGKDVELRCDPISGHTALYWYRQSLGQGLEFLIYFQGNSAPDKSGLPSDRFSAERTGGSVSTLTIQRTQQEDSAVYLCASRLASGIFYEQYFGPGTRLTVT.

V gene TRBV7-9 combines with J gene TRBJ2-7; 8 positions match TRBD2. This CDR3 has 18 residues. J lost 2 bases, V lost 4 bases, and 16 bases had no gene match. Per the germline V gene, CDR1 is SEHNR and CDR2 is FQNEAQ (reference sequence). Written as DNA, the CDR3 is TGTGCCAGCAGCTCGCTGACTAGCGAGTCCAACCCCGCCTACGAGCAGTACTTC. Its translation: CASSSLTSESNPAYEQYF.

This clone was observed a few times. This chain joins TRBV7-2 and TRBJ1-2, with 7 bases aligning to TRBD1. CDR1 and CDR2 (germline): SGHTA, FQGNSA. The CDR3 totals 13 residues. The J segment lost 4 bases and the V segment lost 5 bases, leaving 4 bases of the junction unmatched. CDR3 sequence reads: CASSLDRSYGYTF. The DNA of the CDR3 is TGTGCCAGCAGCCTGGACAGGTCCTATGGCTACACCTTC.

This clone was counted only a few times. V and J are TRBV27 and TRBJ1-1; no definite D call. V gave up 3 bases and J gave up 5 bases, with 10 bases separating them. The CDR3 length is 13 residues. CDR1 is MNHEY, CDR2 SMNVEV, per germline (reference sequence). The CDR3 protein is CASSFLRWTEAFF. The CDR3 nucleotides read TGTGCCAGCAGTTTCCTCAGATGGACTGAAGCTTTCTTT.

For this clone: A single base separates this from a much larger clone, so it may be a read error. V gene TRBV6-5 combines with J gene TRBJ2-2, with a tentative D call TRBD1 (6 bases). Germline V gene data show CDR1 as MNHEY and CDR2 as SVGAGI. Trimming left V 6 bases short and J 0 bases short, with 11 bases between. The CDR3 covers 15 residues. In DNA form, the CDR3 reads TGTGCCAGCAGCTTCGGGACACCGAACACCGGGGAGCTGTTTTTT. This encodes CASSFGTPNTGELFF.

Worth noting for this clone: The junction shows a germline mismatch at one end, possibly a read error. This rearrangement joins TRBV2 to TRBJ2-5; no reliable D call. The CDR3 runs 12 residues. The germline V gene encodes CDR1 SNHLY and CDR2 FYNNEI. CDR3: CASHWQEETQHF. CDR3 bases: TGTGCCAGTCACTGGCAGGAAGAGACCCAGCACTTC.

In this sample, this clone turned up once. The chain uses TRBV29-1 and TRBJ2-3, with 12 bases aligning to TRBD2. The trim removed 7 bases at V and 5 bases at J, leaving 4 bases unmatched. Germline V CDR1 and CDR2: SQVTM, ANQGSEA. This CDR3 spans 13 amino acids. The CDR3 nucleotides are TGCAGCGCCTCGACTAGCGGGGGAGATACGCAGTATTTT. It translates to CSASTSGGDTQYF.